This T cell receptor beta chain was obtained from a study of beta chain features in type 1 diabetes. Overall study results and limits: In every one of the four CD4+ subsets, TCRB CDR3s were moderately but significantly shorter in Type 1 diabetes patients. The study found that naive, central memory and Treg TCRB repertoires appeared more similar in patients than in healthy donors.

A few counts support this clone. Its antigen is currently unknown. The whole isolated RNA underwent reverse transcription, so sequencing captured expressed TCRB transcripts. Using immunoSEQ multiplex PCR, the repertoire was profiled, and TCRdb retains in-frame clones only, with some absent. Seen here are nearly 700,000 clones, over 10% observed once, and the top ten hold about 0.02%. The source is a man aged 18-30 years with type 1 diabetes. The sample consisted of naive CD4+ T cells from blood.

The DNA of the CDR3 is TGTGCCAGCGGCAGGGGGCGAGGGCAGTTCTTC. Encoded protein: CASGRGRGQFF. The chain has TRBV28 and TRBJ2-1; TRBD1 matches 8 bases. The CDR3 covers 11 residues. The J segment lost 12 bases and the V segment lost 8 bases, leaving 6 bases of the junction unmatched. Germline values: CDR1 MDHEN, CDR2 SYDVKM. Based on the CDR3 plus reference TRBV28 and TRBJ2-1, the full variable domain is DVKVTQSSRYLVKRTGEKVFLECVQDMDHENMFWYRQDPGLGLRLIYFSYDVKMKEKGDIPEGYSVSREKKERFSLILESASTNQTSMYLCASGRGRGQFFGPGTRLTVL.